This T cell receptor beta chain was sequenced during a study of response to subunit inactivated influenza vaccine. Study conclusions and caveats: It was the authors' suggestion that each seasonal influenza vaccination recruits few new T cells.

TCRdb reanalysed the RT-PCR reads using MiXCR and keeps one entry per CDR3 protein. The sample yields 590,000 or so distinct CDR3 sequences, 12% to 15% seen once. A few counts support this clonotype. What it recognizes is unknown. The CDR3 has 14 residues. V lost 0 bases, J lost 6 bases, and 5 bases stayed unmatched. CDR1 and CDR2 (germline): DFQATT, SNEGSKA (reference sequence). V usage is TRBV20-1 and J usage is TRBJ2-3; TRBD2 aligns across 8 bases. The receptor's source is a man between 45 and 60 years old who received an inactivated influenza vaccine. The sequences come from PBMCs from blood, collected approximately 15 days before vaccination. CDR3 loop: CSARDLREDDTQYF. The CDR3 DNA sequence: TGCAGTGCTAGAGATCTGCGGGAGGACGATACGCAGTATTTT.